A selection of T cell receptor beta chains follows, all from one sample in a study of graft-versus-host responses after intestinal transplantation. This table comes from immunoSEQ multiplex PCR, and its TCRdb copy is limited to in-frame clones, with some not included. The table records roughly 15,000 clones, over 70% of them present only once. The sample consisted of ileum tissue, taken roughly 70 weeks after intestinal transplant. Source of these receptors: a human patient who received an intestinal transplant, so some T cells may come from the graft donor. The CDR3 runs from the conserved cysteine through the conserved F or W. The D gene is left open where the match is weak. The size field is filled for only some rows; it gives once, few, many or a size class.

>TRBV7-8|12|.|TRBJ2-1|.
TGTGCCAGCAGCTTAGGTTGGGGCGAGCAGTTCTTC
CASSLGWGEQFF
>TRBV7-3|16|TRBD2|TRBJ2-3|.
TGTGCCAGCAGCCCGTACTCAGCGGGGGGGCCGTATACGCAGTATTTT
CASSPYSAGGPYTQYF
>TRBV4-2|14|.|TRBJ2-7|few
TGTGCCAGCAGCCCAGGAGGGAGTACCTACGAGCAGTACTTC
CASSPGGSTYEQYF
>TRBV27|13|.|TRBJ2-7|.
TGTGCCAGCAGTTTAAGGGGGTCCTACGAGCAGTACTTC
CASSLRGSYEQYF
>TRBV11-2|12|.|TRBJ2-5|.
TGTGCCAGCAGCTTAGCAGGCGAGACCCAGTACTTC
CASSLAGETQYF
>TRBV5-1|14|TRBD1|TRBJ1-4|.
TGCGCCAGCAGCTATGGGACAGGGCACGAAAAACTGTTTTTT
CASSYGTGHEKLFF
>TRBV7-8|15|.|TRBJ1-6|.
TGTGCCAGCAACCCCTGGCGGGGGACGTATTCACCCCTCCACTTT
CASNPWRGTYSPLHF
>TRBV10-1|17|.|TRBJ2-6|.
TGCGCCAGCAGTGATTCCAGGAGTTCCTCTGGGGCCAACGTCCTGACTTTC
CASSDSRSSSGANVLTF
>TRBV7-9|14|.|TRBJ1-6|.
TGTGCCAGCAGCTCCGGCCTGTGGGGTTCACCCCTCCACTTT
CASSSGLWGSPLHF
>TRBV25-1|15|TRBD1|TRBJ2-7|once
TGTGCCAGCAGTGATTTTCCGGGACAGGCGTCCGAGCAGTACTTC
CASSDFPGQASEQYF
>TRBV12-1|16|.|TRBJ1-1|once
TGTGCCAGCGATGTGACGACAGGGGGCGAAATATCTGAAGCTTTCTTT
CASDVTTGGEISEAFF
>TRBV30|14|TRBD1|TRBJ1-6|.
TGTGCCTGGAGGCCGGGACAGGGATATTCACCCCTCCACTTT
CAWRPGQGYSPLHF
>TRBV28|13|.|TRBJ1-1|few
TGTGCCAGCATGCGGTTTCAGGGCACTGAAGCTTTCTTT
CASMRFQGTEAFF
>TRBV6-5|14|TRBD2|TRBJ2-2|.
TGTGCCAGCAGACCGGGACTAGCGTTCGGGGAGCTGTTTTTT
CASRPGLAFGELFF
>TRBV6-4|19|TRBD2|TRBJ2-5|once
TGTGCCAGCAGTGACTCCTCGACTAGCGGGAGAAGCCGGGGGGAGACCCAGTACTTC
CASSDSSTSGRSRGETQYF
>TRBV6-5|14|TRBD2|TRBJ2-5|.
TGTGCCAGCAGTTACTTCGGGGGGGAAGAGACCCAGTACTTC
CASSYFGGEETQYF
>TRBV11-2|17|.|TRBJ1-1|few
TGTGCCAGCAGCTTAGAGGGCGGAGGGGGGGCGCCGGCTGAAGCTTTCTTT
CASSLEGGGGAPAEAFF
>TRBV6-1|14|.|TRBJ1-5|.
TGTGCCAGCATGAGTCAAGGGGCTGGACAGCCCCAGCATTTT
CASMSQGAGQPQHF
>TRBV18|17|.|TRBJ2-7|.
TGTGCCAGCTCACCCGAACACCCTTGGGATTACTCCTACGAGCAGTACTTC
CASSPEHPWDYSYEQYF
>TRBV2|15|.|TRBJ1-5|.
TGTGCCAGCAGGGTGACAGAGTATAGCAATCAGCCCCAGCATTTT
CASRVTEYSNQPQHF
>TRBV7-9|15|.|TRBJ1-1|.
TGTGCCAGCAGCGGTACAGGGTTAGGGAACACTGAAGCTTTCTTT
CASSGTGLGNTEAFF
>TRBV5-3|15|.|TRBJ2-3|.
TGTGCCACCAAAGGGGGGTCCGGGTTGGAAGATACGCAGTATTTT
CATKGGSGLEDTQYF
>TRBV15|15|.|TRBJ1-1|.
TGTGCCACCAGCAGAGAGACCATAGGGACCGCTGAAGCTTTCTTT
CATSRETIGTAEAFF
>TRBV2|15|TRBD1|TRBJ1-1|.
TGTGCCAGAGACCGGGACAGGGAGAGTGTCACTGAAGCTTTCTTT
CARDRDRESVTEAFF
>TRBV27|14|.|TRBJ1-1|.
TGTGCCAGCAGTTTAGGACAGACGAACACTGAAGCTTTCTTT
CASSLGQTNTEAFF
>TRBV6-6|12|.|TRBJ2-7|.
TGTGCCAGCAGTTTGGGGTCCTACGAGCAGTACTTC
CASSLGSYEQYF
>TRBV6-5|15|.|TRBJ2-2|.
TGTGCCAGCACCCAAGACTACCCGAACACCGGGGAGCTGTTTTTT
CASTQDYPNTGELFF
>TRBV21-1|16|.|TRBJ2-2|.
TGTGCCAGCAGCACCAGACAGGGGGCCGACACCGGGGAGCTGTTTTTT
CASSTRQGADTGELFF
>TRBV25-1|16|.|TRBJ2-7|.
TGTGCCAGCAGTGCCCGGACGGGCTCCGTGGTCGGAGAGCAGTACTTC
CASSARTGSVVGEQYF
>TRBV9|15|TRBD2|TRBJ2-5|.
TGTGCCAGCAGCGCGCGCGGGGGATCCCCGGAGACCCAGTACTTC
CASSARGGSPETQYF
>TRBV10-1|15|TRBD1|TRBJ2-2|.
TGCGCCAGCACCGCAAGCGGGACAGGGGCCGGGGAGCTGTTTTTT
CASTASGTGAGELFF
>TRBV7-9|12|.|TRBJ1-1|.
TGTGCCAGCAGCTCTATTTGGACTGAAGCTTTCTTT
CASSSIWTEAFF
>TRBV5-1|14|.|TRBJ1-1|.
TGCGCCAGCAGCCTGAGGGTTGGAGACACTGAAGCTTTCTTT
CASSLRVGDTEAFF
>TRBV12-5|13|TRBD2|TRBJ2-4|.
TGTGCTAGTGCCCCAGGACTAGCCGACATTCAGTACTTC
CASAPGLADIQYF
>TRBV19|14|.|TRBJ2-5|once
TGTGCCAGTAGTCGGCGGGGATCCCAAGAGACCCAGTACTTC
CASSRRGSQETQYF